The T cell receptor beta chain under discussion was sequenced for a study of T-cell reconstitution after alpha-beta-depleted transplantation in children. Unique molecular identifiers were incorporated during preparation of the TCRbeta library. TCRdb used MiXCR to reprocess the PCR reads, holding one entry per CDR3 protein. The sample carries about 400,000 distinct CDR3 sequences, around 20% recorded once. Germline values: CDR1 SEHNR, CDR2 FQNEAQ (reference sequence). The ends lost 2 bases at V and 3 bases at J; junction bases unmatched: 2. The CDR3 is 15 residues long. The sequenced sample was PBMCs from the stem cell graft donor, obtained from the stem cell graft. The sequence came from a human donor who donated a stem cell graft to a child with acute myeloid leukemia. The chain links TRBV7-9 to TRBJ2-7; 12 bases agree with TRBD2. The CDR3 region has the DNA TGTGCCAGCAGCTTACCGACTAGCGGGAGCTACGAGCAGTACTTC. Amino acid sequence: CASSLPTSGSYEQYF.